The 31 T cell receptor beta chains reported below all come from one sample, sequenced in a study of blood T cells in healthy people across ages. A second PCR of about 6 to 12 cycles used a sample-barcoded 5' primer and a J-beta primer mix. TCRdb independently ran MiXCR on the 5' RACE reads; one entry per CDR3 protein. Among 500,000 to 700,000 distinct CDR3 sequences listed, 25% to 30% were seen once. Sequenced sample: blood. All receptors come from a woman older than 75 in good health.

Of note for this clonotype: The germline gene is not matched at one end of the junction; a read error may be the cause. This chain joins TRBV12-3 or TRBV12-4 and TRBJ1-1; TRBD1 agrees at 10 bases. The CDR3 covers 16 residues. CDR3 nucleotides: TGTGTCAGCAGTTTCGGAGCGGACAGGGGGTCCACTGAAGCTTTCTTT. It encodes CVSSFGADRGSTEAFF.

The V call is TRBV15, the J call TRBJ2-5; 9 bases map to TRBD2. This CDR3 has 13 amino acids. V was clipped by 6 bases and J by 6 bases; unmatched bases: 5. Germline lookup yields CDR1 LNHNV and CDR2 YYDKDF (reference sequence). The DNA of the CDR3 is TGTGCCACCAGTGACGGGACTAGCAAGACCCAGTACTTC. Residues: CATSDGTSKTQYF.

This clonotype was detected many times. The chain employs TRBV29-1 and TRBJ1-1; D is unresolved. CDR1 SQVTM and CDR2 ANQGSEA come from the germline V gene. V lost 8 bases and J 1 base, leaving 5 bases between the germline ends. This CDR3 is 10 amino acids long. CDR3 sequence reads: CSYSNTEAFF. For the CDR3, the DNA is TGCAGCTATTCGAACACTGAAGCTTTCTTT.

This clonotype was counted ten times or more. The chain combines TRBV15 with TRBJ2-3, with D hard to call. V was shortened by 1 base and J by 2 bases, with 10 bases between the two germline ends. The CDR3 extends over 15 amino acids. Germline CDR1 LNHNV, CDR2 YYDKDF (reference sequence). This CDR3 is CATSRAVRFTDTQYF. The CDR3 DNA reads as TGTGCCACCAGCAGAGCGGTTCGATTCACAGATACGCAGTATTTT.

About this clonotype itself: This may arise from a read error, as a much more abundant clone is one base away. The V and J genes are TRBV5-6 and TRBJ2-7; maybe TRBD1 (5 bases). The CDR3 is 15 amino acids. V was trimmed by 0 bases and J by 0 bases, leaving 10 bases between them. Germline V gene data show CDR1 as SGHDT and CDR2 as YYEEEE. DNA of the CDR3: TGTGCCAGCAGCTTGGACATAGGGGTCTCCTACGAGCAGTACTTC. This sequence encodes CASSLDIGVSYEQYF.

On this clonotype: A much larger clone lies one base from this, so it may be a read error. The chain has TRBV7-2 and TRBJ2-4, with unresolved D. This CDR3 is built from 14 residues. Germline CDR1 SGHTA, CDR2 FQGNSA. Written as DNA, the CDR3 is TGTGCCGGCAGCGCCACACTAGCCAAAAACATTCAGTACTTC. Its protein product is CAGSATLAKNIQYF.

Turning to this clonotype: Just one base apart from a much larger clone, this may be a read error. The V gene is TRBV11-2, the J gene TRBJ1-2; 9 nucleotides align to TRBD1. CDR3 size: 14 residues. J gave up 8 bases and V 5 bases, and 9 bases lay outside the gene matches. Germline-derived CDR1 and CDR2 are SGHAT and FQNNGV. CDR3 DNA sequence: TGTGCCAGCAGCATCAGTCCGGGACAGGGAGGCTACACCTTC. This encodes CASSISPGQGGYTF. Full variable domain (missing parts from reference TRBV11-2 and TRBJ1-2): EAGVAQSPRYKIIEKRQSVAFWCNPISGHATLYWYQQILGQGPKLLIQFQNNGVVDDSQLPKDRFSAERLKGVDSTLKIQPAKLEDSAVYLCASSISPGQGGYTFGSGTRLTVV.

This clonotype appeared a few times. V gene TRBV7-2 combines with J gene TRBJ1-2, with a weak D call TRBD1 (5 bases). Per germline, CDR1 SGHTA and CDR2 FQGNSA. The CDR3 length is 15 residues. Trimming stripped 4 bases from V and 5 bases from J, with 17 bases between. The CDR3 DNA sequence: TGTGCCAGCAGCTCGAGAGGCGAAGAGGGGTATGGCTACACCTTC. Translated: CASSSRGEEGYGYTF. The full variable domain, in which reference TRBV7-2 and TRBJ1-2 provide the parts outside the CDR3, is GAGVSQSPSNKVTEKGKDVELRCDPISGHTALYWYRQSLGQGLEFLIYFQGNSAPDKSGLPSDRFSAERTGGSVSTLTIQRTQQEDSAVYLCASSSRGEEGYGYTFGSGTRLTVV.

This clonotype was seen only a few times. This chain links TRBV7-9 with TRBJ2-3; D ambiguous. The CDR3 extends over 13 amino acids. Germline V gene lookup returns CDR1 SEHNR and CDR2 FQNEAQ (reference sequence). V was clipped by 5 bases and J by 6 bases, with 12 bases between them. The CDR3 sequence: CASSPPKLDTQYF. CDR3 bases: TGTGCCAGCAGCCCCCCCAAATTGGATACGCAGTATTTT.

This chain's CDR3 is CSVEAGGGQPQHF. The CDR3 DNA reads TGCAGCGTTGAGGCAGGGGGAGGACAGCCCCAGCATTTT. The chain uses TRBV29-1 and TRBJ1-5; 7 positions match TRBD1. The V gene's germline CDR1 is SQVTM and CDR2 ANQGSEA. After removal of 3 bases from V and 7 bases from J, the junction contained 6 bases not matched to a gene. The CDR3 contains 13 residues.

This clonotype was seen at least ten times. V is TRBV11-2 and J is TRBJ2-3, with a weak D call TRBD1 (5 bases). Germline CDR1 is SGHAT and CDR2 is FQNNGV. Trimming cost V 4 bases and J 3 bases, with 17 bases left between them. This CDR3 is 16 amino acids long. The CDR3 reads CASSSLQGKGTDTQYF. The CDR3 DNA reads as TGTGCCAGCAGCTCCCTCCAGGGCAAGGGGACAGATACGCAGTATTTT.

This clonotype appeared a few times. The CDR3 DNA follows: TGTGCCAGCAGCTTAGATGGGACTGTTAATGAGCAGTTCTTC. Translating gives CASSLDGTVNEQFF. The J gene is TRBJ2-1, the V gene TRBV11-3; a weak D match, TRBD2 (6 bases). This CDR3 has 14 amino acids. Trimming pared 0 bases from V and 7 bases from J, leaving 10 bases between. Looked up from germline, CDR1 is SGHNT and CDR2 is YENEEA.

Comment on this clonotype: Possible read error: a much larger clone is one base away. The CDR3 DNA sequence: TGTGCCAGCAGCGCCCAACTCGGACTAGCGAGGGATGAGCAGTACTTC. Its protein product is CASSAQLGLARDEQYF. The chain uses TRBV9 and TRBJ2-5; 9 bases fit TRBD2. Losses at the gene ends were 3 bases for V and 11 bases for J; bases not matched to a gene: 17. Per germline, CDR1 SGDLS and CDR2 YYNGEE. The CDR3 sequence is 16 residues long. The entire variable domain, with the rest obtained from reference TRBV9 and TRBJ2-5, is as follows: DSGVTQTPKHLITATGQRVTLRCSPRSGDLSVYWYQQSLDQGLQFLIQYYNGEERAKGNILERFSAQQFPDLHSELNLSSLELGDSALYFCASSAQLGLARDEQYFGPGTRLLVL.

This clonotype was picked up many times. The rearrangement uses TRBV5-1 and TRBJ1-2; a weak D match, TRBD1 (5 bases). V gave up 4 bases and J gave up 3 bases, with 10 bases separating them. In germline, CDR1 is SGHRS, CDR2 YFSETQ. The CDR3 is 13 amino acids. For the CDR3, the DNA is TGCGCCAGCAGCAAAGTACAGGACTATGGCTACACCTTC. It is translated as CASSKVQDYGYTF.

This sequence joins TRBV2 and TRBJ1-5, with TRBD1 matching over 8 bases. Trimming cost V 1 base and J 2 bases; bases outside gene matches: 4. CDR1 and CDR2 (germline): SNHLY, FYNNEI. CDR3 length equals 16 residues. CDR3 sequence (DNA): TGTGCCAGCAGTGAAGGTTGGGGACAGGGCAATCAGCCCCAGCATTTT. It yields the protein CASSEGWGQGNQPQHF. Supplemented by reference TRBV2 and TRBJ1-5, the full variable domain reads EPEVTQTPSHQVTQMGQEVILRCVPISNHLYFYWYRQILGQKVEFLVSFYNNEISEKSEIFDDQFSVERPDGSNFTLKIRSTKLEDSAMYFCASSEGWGQGNQPQHFGDGTRLSIL.

Comment on this clonotype: It may be a read error: a sequence one base away is much more abundant. The CDR3: CASSNTGTRSRQFF. Written as DNA, the CDR3 is TGTGCCAGCAGCAATACCGGGACTAGGAGCAGGCAGTTCTTC. The chain employs TRBV12-3 or TRBV12-4 and TRBJ2-1; 8 nucleotides align to TRBD2. V dropped 6 bases and J dropped 12; count of bases not matched to a gene: 13. CDR3 length equals 14 residues.

Turning to this clonotype: This may come from a read error, since a much larger clone is one base off. This chain uses TRBV7-2 with TRBJ1-4, with D possibly matching TRBD1 (5 bases). Between the trimmed V and J ends, which lost 5 bases and 7 bases, there was a span of 17 bases. This CDR3 is built from 15 residues. The germline V gene encodes CDR1 SGHTA and CDR2 FQGNSA. The CDR3 loop is CASSPLGGGSEKLFF. The CDR3 nucleotides are TGTGCCAGCAGCCCCCTCGGGGGGGGAAGTGAAAAACTGTTTTTT.

The chain is built from TRBV6-5 and TRBJ1-1; perhaps TRBD1 as D (6 bases). The CDR3 runs 16 residues. The germline V and J ends were trimmed by 5 bases and 0 bases, with 16 bases remaining between them. CDR1 and CDR2 from the germline V gene are MNHEY and SVGAGI. CDR3 sequence: CASSRIVRTVNTEAFF. The CDR3 region has the DNA TGTGCCAGCAGTCGTATCGTACGGACAGTGAACACTGAAGCTTTCTTT.

This clonotype was counted once. A much larger clone differs from this one at a single base, so this may be a read error. V usage is TRBV7-3 and J usage is TRBJ2-5; tentatively, D is TRBD1 (6 bases). V was clipped by 2 bases and J by 13 bases, with 20 bases between them. The CDR3 is 14 residues long. The germline CDR1 and CDR2 sequences are SGHTA and FQGTGA. The CDR3 DNA follows: TGTGCCAGCAGCTTATCAGGGGTATACAATGAGCGGTACTTC. Translated, it gives CASSLSGVYNERYF.

This clonotype was counted many times. The rearrangement links TRBV5-1 to TRBJ1-1, with TRBD1 identical over 7 bases. The ends lost 0 bases at V and 4 bases at J; junction bases unmatched: 6. Germline loops: CDR1 SGHRS, CDR2 YFSETQ. This CDR3 is built from 15 residues. CDR3 residues: CASSLARGLPTEAFF. DNA for the CDR3: TGCGCCAGCAGCTTGGCCAGGGGGTTACCCACTGAAGCTTTCTTT.

The chain uses TRBV4-1 and TRBJ2-7, with TRBD1 identical over 8 bases. Germline values: CDR1 MGHRA, CDR2 YSYEKL. The CDR3 is 15 residues long. J was trimmed by 2 bases and V by 2 bases; bases with no gene match: 5. The CDR3 bases are TGCGCCAGCAGCCAATTAGACAGGGGCCCCTACGAGCAGTACTTC. Amino acids: CASSQLDRGPYEQYF.

This clonotype was seen many times. The chain has TRBV21-1 and TRBJ2-7; the DNA was not compared with TRBD2, the D call given in the table. TRBV21-1 has pseudogene status. The CDR3 sequence is 16 residues long. DNA of the CDR3: TGTGCCAGCAGACCCCACGGGACTAGCGATTACTACGAGCAGTACTTC. Amino acid sequence: CASRPHGTSDYYEQYF.

This clonotype was detected many times. This chain links TRBV4-3 with TRBJ2-3; 10 bases fit TRBD2. CDR1 and CDR2 from the germline V gene are LGHNA and YSLEER. Trimming cost V 2 bases and J 4 bases; bases outside gene matches: 9. The CDR3 consists of 17 residues. CDR3 coding DNA: TGCGCCAGCAGCCAACGAGCGGGGGGGCTTTCGTCAGATACGCAGTATTTT. Translating it yields CASSQRAGGLSSDTQYF.

Only one count was recorded for this clonotype. Relative to the germline gene, one junction end is altered; a read error may explain this. The rearrangement links TRBV4-3 to TRBJ2-1; 7 nucleotides match TRBD2. Germline V gene lookup returns CDR1 LGHNA and CDR2 YSLEER. The CDR3 extends over 14 amino acids. The CDR3 here is CAGSQGRLAKEQFF. The CDR3 bases are TGCGCCGGCAGCCAAGGCAGACTAGCAAAGGAGCAGTTCTTT.

Ten or more counts support this clonotype. V and J are TRBV5-1 and TRBJ1-6; no clear D gene. V was trimmed by 0 bases and J by 0 bases, leaving 4 bases between them. Per germline, CDR1 SGHRS and CDR2 YFSETQ. The CDR3 totals 15 residues. CDR3 residues: CASSLDISYNSPLHF. The CDR3 nucleotides are TGCGCCAGCAGCTTGGATATCTCCTATAATTCACCCCTCCACTTT.

This clonotype was seen repeatedly, ten times or more. The chain employs TRBV28 and TRBJ2-3, with D tentatively TRBD1 or TRBD2 (5 bases each). Germline CDR1 reads MDHEN; CDR2 reads SYDVKM. The CDR3 has 16 residues. V lost 3 bases and J lost 0, with 13 bases in between. CDR3 sequence reads: CASSLPGRISTDTQYF. DNA of the CDR3: TGTGCCAGCAGTTTGCCGGGGCGGATTAGCACAGATACGCAGTATTTT.

This clonotype was recorded at least ten times. The chain uses TRBV29-1 and TRBJ2-7; 8 bases match TRBD1. This CDR3 has 12 residues. V dropped 7 bases and J dropped 7; count of bases not matched to a gene: 9. Germline values: CDR1 SQVTM, CDR2 ANQGSEA. The CDR3: CSGGQGRGEQYF. CDR3 DNA sequence: TGCAGCGGTGGACAGGGAAGGGGAGAGCAGTACTTC.

This clonotype has at least ten counts. V is TRBV29-1 and J is TRBJ1-4; D is unclear. Germline-derived CDR1 and CDR2 are SQVTM and ANQGSEA. The CDR3 covers 12 residues. V gave up 5 bases and J gave up 4 bases, with 8 bases separating them. The CDR3 region is CSVRTGNEKLFF. CDR3 nucleotide sequence: TGCAGCGTTCGGACGGGTAATGAAAAACTGTTTTTT.

Ten or more counts support this clonotype. The chain has TRBV7-2 and TRBJ1-2; TRBD1 might be the D (5 bases). The CDR3 has 15 amino acids. Trimming shortened V by 0 bases and J by 7 bases, and 15 bases separated the two germline ends. In germline, CDR1 is SGHTA, CDR2 FQGNSA. The CDR3 DNA is TGTGCCAGCAGCTTAGCAAGGGGTTCGAGCCTTGGCTACACCTTC. Amino acids: CASSLARGSSLGYTF.

This clonotype was observed many times. The V call is TRBV20-1, the J call TRBJ2-1; no definite D call. Trimming cost V 4 bases and J 4 bases, with 11 bases left between them. Germline V CDR1 and CDR2: DFQATT, SNEGSKA (reference sequence). CDR3 length: 13 amino acids. For the CDR3, the DNA is TGCAGTGCTAATCTCCAACGATACAATGAGCAGTTCTTC. Protein product: CSANLQRYNEQFF.

This clonotype was seen many times. The chain uses TRBV28 and TRBJ2-3; no clear D. Between the trimmed V and J ends, which lost 5 bases and 7 bases, there was a span of 13 bases. This CDR3 region has 13 residues. Germline V gene data show CDR1 as MDHEN and CDR2 as SYDVKM. The CDR3 sequence is CASSRTRSNTQYF. As DNA, the CDR3 is TGTGCCAGCAGTCGTACAAGGTCTAATACGCAGTATTTT.